Included here is one T cell receptor beta chain sequence, with context. Its antigen is unidentified. This sample was taken from a study of OX40 agonist ivuxolimab in advanced cancers. The V end lost 7 bases, the J end lost 1 base, and 4 bases lay between the germline ends. Germline V gene data show CDR1 as LNHDA and CDR2 as SQIVND (reference sequence). The CDR3 has 11 residues. This table comes from immunoSEQ multiplex PCR, and its TCRdb copy is limited to in-frame clones, with some not included. The sample holds about 61,000 clones, over 80% seen once. Study-level results: Within 6 weeks, CD4+ and CD8+ blood T cells expanded clonally at 0.1 to 3.0 mg/kg. More expanded clones were found, on average, in CD8+ than in CD4+ T cells.

The input for sequencing was CD4+ or CD8+ T cells sorted from blood, taken in a trial of the OX40 agonist ivuxolimab. This TCR derives from an adult with an advanced solid tumor such as melanoma, head and neck, liver or kidney cancer. The chain joins TRBV19 to TRBJ1-1; D unclear. The CDR3 spells CASTENTEAFF. CDR3 in DNA: TGTGCCAGTACAGAGAACACTGAAGCTTTCTTT.